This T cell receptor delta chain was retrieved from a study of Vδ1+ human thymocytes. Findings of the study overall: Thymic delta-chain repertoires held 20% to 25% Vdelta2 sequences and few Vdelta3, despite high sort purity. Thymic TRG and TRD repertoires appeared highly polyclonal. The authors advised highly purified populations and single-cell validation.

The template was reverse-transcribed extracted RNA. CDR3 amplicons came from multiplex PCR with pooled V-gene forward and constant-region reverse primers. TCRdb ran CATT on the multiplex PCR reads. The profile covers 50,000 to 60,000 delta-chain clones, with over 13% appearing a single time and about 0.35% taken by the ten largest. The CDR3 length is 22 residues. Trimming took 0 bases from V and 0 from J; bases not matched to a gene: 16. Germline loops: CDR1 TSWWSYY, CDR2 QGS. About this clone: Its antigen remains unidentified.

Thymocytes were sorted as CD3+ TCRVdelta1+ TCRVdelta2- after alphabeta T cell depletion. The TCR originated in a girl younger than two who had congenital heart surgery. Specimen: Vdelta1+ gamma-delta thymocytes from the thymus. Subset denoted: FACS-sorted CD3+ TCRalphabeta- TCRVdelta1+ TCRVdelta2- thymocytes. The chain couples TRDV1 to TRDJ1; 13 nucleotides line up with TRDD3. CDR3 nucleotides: TGTGCTCTTGGGGAACTAGTCTACCCATACACTGGGGGATACGCGAACACCGATAAACTCATCTTT. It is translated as CALGELVYPYTGGYANTDKLIF.